This TCR beta chain came from a study of CD4+ T cells in melanoma. Clones were sequenced by immunoSEQ multiplex PCR, and TCRdb holds only the in-frame ones, with some missing. This table has around 100,000 clones, roughly 90% appearing once. Germline CDR1 ENHRY, CDR2 SYGVKD. The CDR3 loop spans 17 amino acids. The V segment lost 3 bases and the J segment 2 bases; nucleotides outside the gene matches: 12. V is TRBV10-3 and J is TRBJ1-2, with TRBD1 matching over 7 bases. The TCR was taken from a human donor with melanoma. The specimen was peripheral blood. The CDR3 loop is CAISDPRDSTTNYGYTF. The CDR3 DNA reads as TGTGCCATCAGTGATCCCCGGGACAGTACCACAAACTATGGCTACACCTTC.